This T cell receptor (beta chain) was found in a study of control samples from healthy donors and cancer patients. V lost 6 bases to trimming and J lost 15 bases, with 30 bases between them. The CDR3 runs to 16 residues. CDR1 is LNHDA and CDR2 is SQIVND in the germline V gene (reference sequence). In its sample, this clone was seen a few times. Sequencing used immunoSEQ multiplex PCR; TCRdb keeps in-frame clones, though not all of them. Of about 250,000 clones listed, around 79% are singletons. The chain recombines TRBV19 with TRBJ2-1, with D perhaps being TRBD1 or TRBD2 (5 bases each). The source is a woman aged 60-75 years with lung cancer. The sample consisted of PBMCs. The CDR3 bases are TGTGCCAGTAGCACAACTCGAGGGGACCCGGATAGACTTCGGTTCTTC. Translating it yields CASSTTRGDPDRLRFF.